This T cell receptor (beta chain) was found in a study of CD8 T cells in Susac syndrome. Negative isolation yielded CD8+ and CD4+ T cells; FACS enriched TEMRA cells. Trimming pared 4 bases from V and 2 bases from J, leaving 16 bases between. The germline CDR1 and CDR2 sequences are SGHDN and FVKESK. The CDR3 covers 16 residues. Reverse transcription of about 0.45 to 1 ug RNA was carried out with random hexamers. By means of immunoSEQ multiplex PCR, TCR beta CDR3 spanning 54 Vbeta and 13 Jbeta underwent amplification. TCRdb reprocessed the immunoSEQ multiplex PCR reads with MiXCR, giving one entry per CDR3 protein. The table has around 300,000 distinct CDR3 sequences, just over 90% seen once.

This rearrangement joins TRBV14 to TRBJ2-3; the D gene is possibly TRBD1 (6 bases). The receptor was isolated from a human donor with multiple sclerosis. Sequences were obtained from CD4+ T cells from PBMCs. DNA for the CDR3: TGTGCCAGCAGCCCATTCGTGAACAGGGCCACAGATACGCAGTATTTT. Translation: CASSPFVNRATDTQYF.